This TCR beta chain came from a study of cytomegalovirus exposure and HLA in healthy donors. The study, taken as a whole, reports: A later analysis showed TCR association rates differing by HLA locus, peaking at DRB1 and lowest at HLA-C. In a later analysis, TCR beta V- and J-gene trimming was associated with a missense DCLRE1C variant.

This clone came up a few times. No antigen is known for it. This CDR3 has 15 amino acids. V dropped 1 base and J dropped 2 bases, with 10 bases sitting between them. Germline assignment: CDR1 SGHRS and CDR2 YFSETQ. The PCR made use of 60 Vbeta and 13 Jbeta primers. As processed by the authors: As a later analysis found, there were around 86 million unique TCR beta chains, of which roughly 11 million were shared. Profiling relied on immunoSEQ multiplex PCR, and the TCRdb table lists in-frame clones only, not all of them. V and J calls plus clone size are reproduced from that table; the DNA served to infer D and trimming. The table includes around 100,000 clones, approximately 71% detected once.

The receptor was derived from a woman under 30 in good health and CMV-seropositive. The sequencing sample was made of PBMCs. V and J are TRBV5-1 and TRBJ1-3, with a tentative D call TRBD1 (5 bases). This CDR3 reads CASSLSGAPGNTIYF. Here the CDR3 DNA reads TGCGCCAGCAGCTTGAGCGGGGCTCCTGGAAACACCATATATTTT.